A selection of T cell receptor beta chains follows, all from one sample in a study of blood T cell repertoires in COVID-19. Method: immunoSEQ multiplex PCR; TCRdb's copy keeps in-frame clones and lacks some. This sample has 65,000 to 90,000 clones, with about 87% found just once. The sequenced sample was peripheral blood. Every receptor here comes from a woman at least 80 years old with acute or convalescent COVID-19. Both conserved end residues are part of each CDR3. Each record gives: CDR3 protein, CDR3 DNA, J gene, clone size, D gene, V gene. D genes are given only for firm matches. The size field is filled for only some rows; it gives once, few, many or a size class.

CASSEQGTGVYEQYF	TGTGCCAGCAGCGAGCAAGGGACAGGAGTCTACGAGCAGTACTTC	TRBJ2-7	-	TRBD1	TRBV9
CASSAQGADTDTQYF	TGCGCCAGCAGCGCCCAGGGGGCAGACACAGATACGCAGTATTTT	TRBJ2-3	-	TRBD1	TRBV4-3
CATSRVSGGPYGYTF	TGTGCCACCAGCAGAGTGTCAGGGGGGCCATATGGCTACACCTTC	TRBJ1-2	-	TRBD1	TRBV15
CASSRGGGGSDTQYF	TGCGCCAGCAGCCGAGGAGGGGGCGGTTCAGATACGCAGTATTTT	TRBJ2-3	-	-	TRBV5-1
CASSQVNSGNTIYF	TGTGCCAGCAGCCAAGTTAACTCTGGAAACACCATATATTTT	TRBJ1-3	-	-	TRBV3-1/TRBV3-2
CASSQMSGTYNSPLHF	TGTGCCAGCAGCCAAATGTCGGGAACCTATAATTCACCCCTCCACTTT	TRBJ1-6	-	-	TRBV14
CASSRQWGGSGNTIYF	TGTGCCAGCAGCCGTCAATGGGGGGGGTCTGGAAACACCATATATTTT	TRBJ1-3	-	-	TRBV7-2
CASSRQRVVGYEQYF	TGTGCCAGCAGCCGACAGCGGGTTGTAGGCTACGAGCAGTACTTC	TRBJ2-7	-	-	TRBV6-2/TRBV6-3
CASSQETSGSRGEQYF	TGCGCCAGCAGCCAAGAGACTAGCGGGAGTAGAGGCGAGCAGTACTTC	TRBJ2-7	-	TRBD2	TRBV4-1
CASSPERTGVISYEQYF	TGCGCCAGCAGCCCAGAACGGACAGGGGTCATCTCCTACGAGCAGTACTTC	TRBJ2-7	-	TRBD1	TRBV5-1
CASSYRVWETQYF	TGTGCCAGCAGTTACAGGGTGTGGGAGACCCAGTACTTC	TRBJ2-5	-	-	TRBV5-8
CSASARGRNTIYF	TGCAGTGCTAGTGCCAGGGGAAGAAACACCATATATTTT	TRBJ1-3	-	-	TRBV20-1
CASSVGTASGNTIYF	TGTGCCAGCAGCGTAGGGACAGCCTCTGGAAACACCATATATTTT	TRBJ1-3	-	-	TRBV9
CASSPPSSGTNEKLFF	TGTGCCAGCAGCCCTCCCTCTTCGGGAACTAATGAAAAACTGTTTTTT	TRBJ1-4	-	-	TRBV7-9
CASSVRGKMNSNYGYTF	TGTGCCAGCAGCGTAAGAGGAAAAATGAATAGTAACTATGGCTACACCTTC	TRBJ1-2	-	-	TRBV9
CASSPGQLAKNIQYF	TGCGCCAGCAGCCCCGGACAGCTAGCCAAAAACATTCAGTACTTC	TRBJ2-4	few	-	TRBV5-1
CASSQEIGGSAYEQYF	TGCGCCAGCAGCCAAGAAATAGGGGGCTCGGCCTACGAGCAGTACTTC	TRBJ2-7	-	TRBD1	TRBV4-3
CASSLSGQGSEEQYF	TGTGCCAGCAGCTTAAGTGGACAGGGGTCGGAAGAGCAGTACTTC	TRBJ2-7	-	TRBD1	TRBV7-9
CASSQESTGNHMNTEAFF	TGTGCCAGCAGCCAAGAGAGTACAGGGAATCACATGAACACTGAAGCTTTCTTT	TRBJ1-1	-	-	TRBV3-1/TRBV3-2
CASSSGQGREQYF	TGTGCCAGCAGCTCGGGACAGGGAAGGGAGCAGTACTTC	TRBJ2-7	-	TRBD1	TRBV5-4
CASSSRGRNTEAFF	TGCGCCAGCAGCAGCAGGGGGCGGAACACTGAAGCTTTCTTT	TRBJ1-1	-	TRBD1	TRBV5-1
CASQPGTGFYEQYF	TGTGCCAGCCAGCCCGGGACAGGGTTCTACGAGCAGTACTTC	TRBJ2-7	once	TRBD1	TRBV11-2
CASTRQLASYDEQYF	TGTGCCAGCACCCGTCAATTAGCGTCTTACGACGAGCAGTACTTC	TRBJ2-7	once	-	TRBV11-2
CATSRGRLKTDTQYF	TGTGCCACCAGCAGAGGAAGACTAAAAACAGATACGCAGTATTTT	TRBJ2-3	-	-	TRBV24-1
CASSLGVTGNTIYF	TGTGCCAGCAGCTTAGGGGTTACTGGAAACACCATATATTTT	TRBJ1-3	-	-	TRBV5-6
CAWTSGSTDTQYF	TGTGCCTGGACTAGCGGGAGCACAGATACGCAGTATTTT	TRBJ2-3	-	TRBD2	TRBV30
CATEATMNTEAFF	TGTGCCACCGAGGCCACTATGAACACTGAAGCTTTCTTT	TRBJ1-1	-	-	TRBV2
CASSKLAGGLGETQYF	TGTGCCAGCAGCAAACTAGCGGGAGGGCTCGGAGAGACCCAGTACTTC	TRBJ2-5	-	TRBD2	TRBV11-1
CASSLDRGETEAFF	TGTGCCAGCAGCTTGGACAGGGGAGAGACTGAAGCTTTCTTT	TRBJ1-1	-	TRBD1	TRBV7-2
CASSNYPGQPFYGYTF	TGTGCCAGTAGTAATTATCCGGGACAGCCTTTTTATGGCTACACCTTC	TRBJ1-2	-	TRBD1	TRBV19
CASSTVRSTDTQYF	TGCGCCAGCAGTACGGTCCGGAGCACAGATACGCAGTATTTT	TRBJ2-3	-	-	TRBV5-1
CATRDTNYGYTF	TGTGCCACCCGAGATACTAACTATGGCTACACCTTC	TRBJ1-2	-	-	TRBV12-3/TRBV12-4
CASSYGLRRGDQPQHF	TGTGCCAGCAGTTACGGTCTGAGGAGGGGAGACCAGCCCCAGCATTTT	TRBJ1-5	-	-	TRBV6-6
CASSLQGANIQYF	TGTGCCAGCAGCCTACAGGGGGCGAACATTCAGTACTTC	TRBJ2-4	-	TRBD1	TRBV3-1/TRBV3-2
CASRETGTVETQYF	TGCGCCAGCAGAGAGACAGGGACGGTGGAGACCCAGTACTTC	TRBJ2-5	-	TRBD1	TRBV10-1
CASSDTGGTEAFF	TGTGCCAGCAGCGACACGGGGGGGACTGAAGCTTTCTTT	TRBJ1-1	-	-	TRBV9
CASSGRGCQPQHF	TGTGCCAGCAGCGGCAGGGGGTGTCAGCCCCAGCATTTT	TRBJ1-5	-	-	TRBV21-1
CASSDQGRGTGELFF	TGTGCCAGCAGCGATCAGGGGCGAGGCACCGGGGAGCTGTTTTTT	TRBJ2-2	-	-	TRBV2
CASSPYRRGTEAFF	TGTGCCAGCAGCCCCTACAGGCGGGGCACTGAAGCTTTCTTT	TRBJ1-1	-	-	TRBV7-9
CASSYFLGASQETQYF	TGTGCCAGCAGTTATTTCCTTGGGGCCTCCCAAGAGACCCAGTACTTC	TRBJ2-5	-	-	TRBV6-5
CASSPGTSGGETQYF	TGTGCCAGCTCACCCGGGACTAGCGGGGGTGAGACCCAGTACTTC	TRBJ2-5	-	TRBD2	TRBV18
CASSGAGGPTNEKLFF	TGCGCCAGCAGCGGGGCAGGGGGGCCAACTAATGAAAAACTGTTTTTT	TRBJ1-4	-	TRBD1	TRBV5-1
CASSSPSQETEAFF	TGTGCCAGCAGTTCCCCCAGCCAGGAAACTGAAGCTTTCTTT	TRBJ1-1	-	-	TRBV6-6
CASSLAAGDYNEQFF	TGTGCCAGCAGCTTAGCAGCGGGAGACTACAATGAGCAGTTCTTC	TRBJ2-1	-	TRBD2	TRBV7-9
CASTGGVAYNEQFF	TGTGCCAGTACGGGGGGAGTCGCCTACAATGAGCAGTTCTTC	TRBJ2-1	-	TRBD2	TRBV19
CASSLRSGQGFSPLHF	TGTGCCAGCAGCTTGAGGTCGGGACAGGGATTTTCACCCCTCCACTTT	TRBJ1-6	-	TRBD1	TRBV11-1
CAALASRNYGYTF	TGTGCTGCACTAGCCAGCAGGAACTATGGCTACACCTTC	TRBJ1-2	-	-	TRBV28
CSVEAFRAGANVLTF	TGCAGCGTTGAAGCTTTCCGGGCTGGGGCCAACGTCCTGACTTTC	TRBJ2-6	-	-	TRBV29-1
CASSRQGSSYEQYF	TGTGCCAGCAGCAGGCAGGGTAGTTCGTACGAGCAGTACTTC	TRBJ2-7	-	-	TRBV7-2
CAISESRTGTNQPQHF	TGTGCCATCAGTGAGTCTCGGACAGGGACTAATCAGCCCCAGCATTTT	TRBJ1-5	-	TRBD1	TRBV10-3
CASSPDRWSGGYTF	TGTGCCAGCAGCCCCGACAGGTGGTCTGGCGGCTACACCTTC	TRBJ1-2	-	-	TRBV7-2